The rows below give T cell receptor beta chains drawn from one sample of a study of T-cell reconstitution after alpha-beta-depleted transplantation in children. TCRdb processed the PCR reads anew with MiXCR; each CDR3 protein has one entry. The sample yields about 540,000 distinct CDR3 sequences, around 18% seen once. Source: PBMCs from the stem cell graft donor, taken from the stem cell graft. These receptors all come from a human donor who donated a stem cell graft to a child with acute lymphoblastic leukemia. Both conserved end residues are part of each CDR3. Fields, in order: clone size, J gene, V gene, D gene, CDR3 DNA, CDR3 protein. The D gene is left open where the match is weak. The size field is filled for only some rows; it gives once, few, many or a size class.

few | TRBJ2-2 | TRBV9 | NA | TGTGCCAGCAGCGTAGCAGCGGGTCAAAACACCGGGGAGCTGTTTTTT | CASSVAAGQNTGELFF
NA | TRBJ2-5 | TRBV20-1 | NA | TGCAGTGCTAGCCTAGCGAGTGGGGAGACCCAGTACTTC | CSASLASGETQYF
NA | TRBJ2-6 | TRBV6-1 | NA | TGTGCCAGCACAAAGATCCACTCTGGGGCCAACGTCCTGACTTTC | CASTKIHSGANVLTF
NA | TRBJ2-2 | TRBV11-2 | NA | TGTGCCAGCAGCCCCGGGGGAAGCGGAAACACCGGGGAGCTGTTTTTT | CASSPGGSGNTGELFF
few | TRBJ1-1 | TRBV7-3 | TRBD1 | TGTGCCAGCGGGACAGGGTTGGACACTGAAGCTTTCTTT | CASGTGLDTEAFF
few | TRBJ2-7 | TRBV11-2 | TRBD1 | TGTGCCAGCAGCTCGGTTACGGACAGGGTCGGAGCCGAGCAGTACTTC | CASSSVTDRVGAEQYF
few | TRBJ2-5 | TRBV27 | NA | TGTGCCAGCAGTTCTAGGACAGTAGAGACCCAGTACTTC | CASSSRTVETQYF
few | TRBJ2-5 | TRBV15 | TRBD1 | TGTGCCACCAGCAGTGTAGGGACAGGGAAAGAGACCCAGTACTTC | CATSSVGTGKETQYF
NA | TRBJ1-1 | TRBV10-3 | NA | TGTGCCATCAGTGAGCCAGGGACTCCTAGGGGGTCTGAAGCTTTCTTT | CAISEPGTPRGSEAFF
few | TRBJ2-2 | TRBV15 | TRBD2 | TGTGCCACCAGCAGACTAGCGGGAGACCTCACCGGGGAGCTGTTTTTT | CATSRLAGDLTGELFF
NA | TRBJ1-1 | TRBV4-1 | NA | TGCGCCAGCAGCCAAGATCCAAGGGTACCTGAAGCTTTCTTT | CASSQDPRVPEAFF
NA | TRBJ2-7 | TRBV6-2/TRBV6-3 | TRBD1 | TGTGCCAGCAGTACCGGGACAGGGAAACGCTACGAGCAGTACTTC | CASSTGTGKRYEQYF
NA | TRBJ2-3 | TRBV12-3/TRBV12-4 | NA | TGTGCCAGCTTAGGGGCCTTCATAACAGACACAGATACGCAGTATTTT | CASLGAFITDTDTQYF
many | TRBJ2-1 | TRBV6-4 | TRBD2 | TGTGCCAGCAGCTCCACTAGCGGGAGTAGTAATGAGCAGTTCTTC | CASSSTSGSSNEQFF
NA | TRBJ1-4 | TRBV4-1 | TRBD1 | TGCGCCAGCAGCCCATCGGGTGCGCTGACAGGGATCGGGACTAATGAAAAACTGTTTTTT | CASSPSGALTGIGTNEKLFF
NA | TRBJ2-1 | TRBV12-3/TRBV12-4 | NA | TGTGCCAGCAGCTATGGGGAGTATGAGCAGTTCTTC | CASSYGEYEQFF
NA | TRBJ2-5 | TRBV4-1 | NA | TGCGCCAGCAGCCAAGATTTAATCCCAACGACAGGAGATCAAGAGACCCAGTACTTC | CASSQDLIPTTGDQETQYF
NA | TRBJ1-1 | TRBV7-3 | TRBD1 | TGTGCCAGCAGCCCGACTCCCCGGACAGGCCCCACTGAAGCTTTCTTT | CASSPTPRTGPTEAFF
NA | TRBJ2-7 | TRBV4-1 | NA | TGCGCCAGCAGCCAGCGGAGCGGCTACGAGCAGTACTTC | CASSQRSGYEQYF
NA | TRBJ2-7 | TRBV27 | TRBD2 | TGTGCCAGCAGGGGAGGGTCCGGGCAGTACTTC | CASRGGSGQYF
few | TRBJ2-1 | TRBV5-6 | TRBD1 | TGTGCCAGCAGCTGGTGGACAGGCGTCGAGGATGAGCAGTTCTTC | CASSWWTGVEDEQFF
NA | TRBJ1-1 | TRBV5-6 | NA | TGTGCCAGCAGCTTGGTACAGGGATGGAACACTGAAGCTTTCTTT | CASSLVQGWNTEAFF
many | TRBJ2-1 | TRBV15 | NA | TGTGCCACCAGCACCGCCGCACCACTTAGGAATGAGCAGTTCTTC | CATSTAAPLRNEQFF
few | TRBJ2-7 | TRBV6-5 | NA | TGTGCCAGCAGTTACGAGGCGGGCAGCGAGCAGTACTTC | CASSYEAGSEQYF
NA | TRBJ1-5 | TRBV12-3/TRBV12-4 | NA | TGTGCCAGCAGTCCCGGACCCCTAGCGCTAAATCAGCCCCAGCATTTT | CASSPGPLALNQPQHF